Listed below are T cell receptor beta chains from one sample, sequenced in a study of blood T cell repertoires in COVID-19. Produced via immunoSEQ multiplex PCR; TCRdb's table is partial and in-frame only. The sample lists approximately 160,000 clones, approximately 87% occurring once. Sequenced: peripheral blood. These receptors were taken from a woman between 70 and 85 years old with acute or convalescent COVID-19. Both conserved end residues are part of each CDR3. D genes are given only for firm matches. Clone size is stated in some rows and not others, as once, few, many or a class when expanded.

V	J	size	D	CDR3	DNA
TRBV5-1	TRBJ1-1	.	.	CASSPDTRGGTEAFF	TGCGCCAGCAGCCCCGATACCCGGGGGGGCACTGAAGCTTTCTTT
TRBV2	TRBJ1-5	.	TRBD1	CASSSETGGYQPQHF	TGTGCCAGCAGCTCCGAGACAGGGGGGTATCAGCCCCAGCATTTT
TRBV7-6	TRBJ1-1	.	.	CASRSRVNTEAFF	TGTGCCAGCAGGTCACGAGTGAACACTGAAGCTTTCTTT
TRBV30	TRBJ1-2	.	.	CAWSEDSFYGYTF	TGTGCCTGGTCAGAAGATTCTTTCTATGGCTACACCTTC
TRBV12-5	TRBJ2-5	.	.	CASSQAGGKETQYF	TGTGCTAGCTCCCAGGCGGGTGGGAAAGAGACCCAGTACTTC
TRBV6-5	TRBJ1-1	.	TRBD1	CASSRGQGLYGAFF	TGTGCCAGCAGCCGCGGACAGGGCCTCTACGGGGCTTTCTTT
TRBV28	TRBJ1-2	.	.	CASSVQGSHGYTF	TGTGCCAGCAGTGTACAGGGATCCCATGGCTACACCTTC
TRBV28	TRBJ2-7	.	TRBD1	CASSWGTGMTYEQYF	TGTGCCAGCAGTTGGGGGACAGGGATGACCTACGAGCAGTACTTC
TRBV4-2	TRBJ1-4	few	TRBD1	CASSRGQGLTNEKLFF	TGTGCCAGCAGCCGAGGACAGGGATTAACTAATGAAAAACTGTTTTTT
TRBV24-1	TRBJ2-3	.	TRBD2	CATSEPSGESTDTQYF	TGTGCCACCAGTGAACCTAGCGGGGAAAGCACAGATACGCAGTATTTT
TRBV27	TRBJ1-1	.	.	CASSVDRLNTEAFF	TGTGCCAGCAGTGTAGACAGACTGAACACTGAAGCTTTCTTT
TRBV3-1/TRBV3-2	TRBJ1-3	.	TRBD1	CASSPAGGPFSGNTIYF	TGTGCCAGCAGCCCCGCAGGGGGCCCCTTCTCTGGAAACACCATATATTTT
TRBV9	TRBJ2-7	.	.	CASSVAVFSYEQYF	TGTGCCAGCAGCGTAGCTGTTTTCTCCTACGAGCAGTACTTC
TRBV7-2	TRBJ1-1	once	TRBD1	CASRRQGRSTEAFF	TGTGCCAGCAGACGACAGGGGAGGAGCACTGAAGCTTTCTTT
TRBV2	TRBJ2-7	.	.	CASSEGRGFYEQYF	TGTGCCAGCAGTGAAGGGAGGGGCTTCTACGAGCAGTACTTC
TRBV12-5	TRBJ2-3	.	.	CASGLGAGFRPDTQYF	TGTGCTAGTGGTTTGGGGGCGGGCTTTCGTCCAGATACGCAGTATTTT
TRBV4-1	TRBJ2-1	.	TRBD2	CASSQQTSGNNEQFF	TGCGCCAGCAGCCAACAGACTAGCGGGAACAATGAGCAGTTCTTC
TRBV7-6	TRBJ2-7	.	.	CASSLLVGEQYF	TGTGCCAGCAGCTTATTGGTCGGCGAGCAGTACTTC
TRBV27	TRBJ2-5	.	.	CASREPSVQETQYF	TGTGCCAGCAGGGAGCCTAGCGTACAAGAGACCCAGTACTTC
TRBV10-2	TRBJ2-5	.	TRBD1	CASSAGQSHGETQYF	TGCGCCAGCAGTGCGGGACAGTCCCATGGGGAGACCCAGTACTTC
TRBV6-5	TRBJ1-2	.	.	CASELDVYGYTF	TGTGCCAGCGAACTAGACGTCTATGGCTACACCTTC
TRBV27	TRBJ2-1	few	.	CASSLGGPAYNEQFF	TGTGCCAGCAGTTTGGGGGGGCCAGCCTACAATGAGCAGTTCTTC
TRBV6-5	TRBJ2-7	.	TRBD1	CASSYSGDRDDEQYF	TGTGCCAGCAGTTACTCGGGGGACAGGGATGACGAGCAGTACTTC
TRBV5-1	TRBJ1-3	.	.	CASSQDYSGNTIYF	TGCGCCAGCAGCCAGGACTACTCTGGAAACACCATATATTTT
TRBV11-3	TRBJ2-7	.	TRBD1	CASSHRTGGGEQYF	TGTGCCAGCAGCCACCGGACAGGGGGGGGCGAGCAGTACTTC
TRBV6-5	TRBJ1-6	.	.	CASSYAQRNSPLHF	TGTGCCAGCAGTTATGCACAGCGGAATTCACCCCTCCACTTT
TRBV3-1/TRBV3-2	TRBJ1-1	.	TRBD1	CASSRWGQGGTEAFF	TGTGCCAGCAGCCGTTGGGGACAGGGTGGCACTGAAGCTTTCTTT
TRBV7-6	TRBJ2-7	.	TRBD1	CASSQRGTGNKYEQYF	TGTGCCAGCAGCCAACGAGGGACAGGGAATAAGTACGAGCAGTACTTC
TRBV4-2	TRBJ1-2	.	.	CASSLRIGSYGYTF	TGTGCCAGCAGCCTGAGGATAGGGAGCTATGGCTACACCTTC
TRBV6-2/TRBV6-3	TRBJ1-2	.	.	CASSYSVAYGYTF	TGTGCCAGCAGTTACTCTGTGGCTTATGGCTACACCTTC
TRBV3-1/TRBV3-2	TRBJ1-2	few	TRBD1	CASSQVTGWNYGYTF	TGTGCCAGCAGCCAAGTGACAGGGTGGAACTATGGCTACACCTTC
TRBV5-1	TRBJ1-2	.	TRBD1	CASSLQGAGDYGYTF	TGCGCCAGCAGCTTACAGGGGGCGGGTGACTATGGCTACACCTTC
TRBV9	TRBJ2-7	.	TRBD1	CASSVGDRGYEQYF	TGTGCCAGCAGCGTAGGAGACAGGGGCTACGAGCAGTACTTC
TRBV14	TRBJ2-2	.	.	CASSQARGFTGELFF	TGTGCCAGCAGCCAAGCGAGAGGGTTCACCGGGGAGCTGTTTTTT
TRBV7-9	TRBJ1-4	.	.	CASSLGRTTNEKLFF	TGTGCCAGCAGCTTAGGCAGGACAACTAATGAAAAACTGTTTTTT
TRBV5-1	TRBJ2-1	.	TRBD2	CASSLAVTSGGGEQFF	TGCGCCAGCAGCTTGGCCGTGACTAGCGGAGGGGGGGAGCAGTTCTTC
TRBV5-1	TRBJ2-1	.	.	CASSLANRAPLDEQFF	TGCGCCAGCAGCTTGGCCAACAGGGCACCCCTCGATGAGCAGTTCTTC
TRBV19	TRBJ2-6	.	.	CASRRSGGSGANVLTF	TGTGCCAGCAGGAGAAGCGGAGGCTCTGGGGCCAACGTCCTGACTTTC
TRBV30	TRBJ2-7	once	.	CAWSASYEQYF	TGTGCCTGGAGTGCTTCCTACGAGCAGTACTTC
TRBV24-1	TRBJ2-5	.	.	CATGRGETQYF	TGTGCCACCGGAAGGGGGGAGACCCAGTACTTC
TRBV4-3	TRBJ1-2	.	.	CASSQDSSGGNGYTF	TGCGCCAGCAGCCAAGACTCCTCTGGGGGCAATGGCTACACCTTC